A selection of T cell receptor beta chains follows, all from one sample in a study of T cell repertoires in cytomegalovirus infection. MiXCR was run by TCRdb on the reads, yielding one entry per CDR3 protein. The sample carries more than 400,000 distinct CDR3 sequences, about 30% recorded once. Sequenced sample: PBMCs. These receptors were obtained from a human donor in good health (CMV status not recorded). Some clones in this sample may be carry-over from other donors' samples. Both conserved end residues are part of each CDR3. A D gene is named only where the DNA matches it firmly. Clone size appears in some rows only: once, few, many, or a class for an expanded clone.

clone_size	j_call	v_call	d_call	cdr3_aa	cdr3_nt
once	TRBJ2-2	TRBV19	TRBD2	CASSIVLGLAGGLAGELFF	TGTGCCAGTAGTATAGTCCTTGGACTAGCGGGAGGTTTAGCCGGGGAGCTGTTTTTT
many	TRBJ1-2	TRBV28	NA	CASSLTGIPGGYTF	TGTGCCAGCAGTTTAACCGGGATCCCGGGTGGCTACACCTTC
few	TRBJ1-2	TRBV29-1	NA	CSVTDGLFYGYTF	TGCAGCGTTACTGACGGACTCTTCTATGGCTACACCTTC
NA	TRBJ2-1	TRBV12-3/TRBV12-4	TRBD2	CASSLEGGRAGEQFF	TGTGCCAGCAGTTTAGAGGGCGGGAGGGCCGGAGAGCAGTTCTTC
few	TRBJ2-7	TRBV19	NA	CASVDSSYEQYF	TGTGCCAGTGTTGACAGTTCCTACGAGCAGTACTTC
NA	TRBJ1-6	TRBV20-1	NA	CSVRGQPPVSPLHF	TGCAGTGTTAGGGGTCAACCCCCCGTCTCACCCCTCCACTTT
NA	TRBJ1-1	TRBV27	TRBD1	CASSSTPGQGAEAFF	TGTGCCAGCAGTTCCACCCCGGGACAGGGGGCTGAAGCTTTCTTT
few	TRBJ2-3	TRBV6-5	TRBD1	CASSEGGAKSTDTQYF	TGTGCCAGCAGCGAAGGGGGCGCGAAGAGCACAGATACGCAGTATTTT
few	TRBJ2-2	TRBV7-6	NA	CASSLGGAMNTGELFF	TGTGCCAGCAGCTTAGGAGGGGCCATGAACACCGGGGAGCTGTTTTTT
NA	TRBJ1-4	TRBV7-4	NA	CASSLSRAVTTNEKLFF	TGTGCCAGCAGCTTATCAAGGGCAGTTACAACTAATGAAAAACTGTTTTTT
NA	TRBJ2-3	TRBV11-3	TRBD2	CASSSPLERDTDTQYF	TGTGCCAGCAGCTCTCCACTTGAGCGGGATACAGATACGCAGTATTTT
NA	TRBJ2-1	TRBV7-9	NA	CASSALGAGASNEQFF	TGTGCCAGCAGCGCCTTGGGGGCGGGAGCCTCAAATGAGCAGTTCTTC
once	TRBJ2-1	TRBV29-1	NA	CSALPTSLPQFF	TGCAGCGCCCTCCCGACTAGTCTCCCACAGTTCTTC
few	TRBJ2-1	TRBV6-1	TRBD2	CASSARLAGHNEQFF	TGTGCCAGCAGTGCCAGACTAGCGGGACACAATGAGCAGTTCTTC
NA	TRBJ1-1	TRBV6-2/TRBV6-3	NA	CAISRNTEAFF	TGTGCCATTAGCCGGAACACTGAAGCTTTCTTT
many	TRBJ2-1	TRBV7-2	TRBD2	CASSLLWTSGEEQFF	TGTGCCAGCAGCTTACTCTGGACTAGCGGAGAAGAGCAGTTCTTC
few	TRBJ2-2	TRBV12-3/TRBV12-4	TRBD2	CASTQIAGGPTGELFF	TGTGCCAGCACCCAAATAGCGGGAGGGCCCACCGGGGAGCTGTTTTTT
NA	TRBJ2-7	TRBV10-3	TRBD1	CAISLPEGQGTYEQYF	TGTGCCATCAGCTTGCCCGAAGGACAGGGTACCTACGAGCAGTACTTC
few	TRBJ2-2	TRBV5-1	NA	CASKGRGTGELFF	TGCGCCAGCAAGGGCAGGGGCACCGGGGAGCTGTTTTTT
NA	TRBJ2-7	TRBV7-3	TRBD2	CASSPTGLAEQYF	TGTGCCAGCAGCCCAACCGGACTAGCTGAGCAGTACTTC
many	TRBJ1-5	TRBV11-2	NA	CASSLEDLGSNQPQHF	TGTGCCAGCAGCCTCGAGGACCTGGGTAGCAATCAGCCCCAGCATTTT
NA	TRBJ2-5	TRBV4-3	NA	CASSHIVGETQYF	TGCGCCAGCAGCCACATTGTAGGGGAGACCCAGTACTTC
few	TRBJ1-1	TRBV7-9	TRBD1	CASSLAGQGAETEAFF	TGTGCCAGCAGCTTAGCCGGACAGGGGGCAGAAACTGAAGCTTTCTTT
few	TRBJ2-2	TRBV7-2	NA	CASSLGWGGELFF	TGTGCCAGCAGCTTAGGCTGGGGTGGGGAGCTGTTTTTT
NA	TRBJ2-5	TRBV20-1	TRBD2	CSALGLAGEGETQYF	TGCAGTGCTCTGGGACTAGCGGGAGAGGGAGAGACCCAGTACTTC
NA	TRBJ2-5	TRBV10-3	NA	CAISVGPLQETQYF	TGTGCCATCAGTGTCGGGCCACTCCAAGAGACCCAGTACTTC
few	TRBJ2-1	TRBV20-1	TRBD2	CSARYTSGRASEQFF	TGCAGTGCTAGGTATACTAGCGGGAGGGCTTCTGAGCAGTTCTTC
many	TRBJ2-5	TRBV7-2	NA	CASSLFRFIGETQYF	TGTGCCAGCAGCTTATTTCGGTTTATTGGGGAGACCCAGTACTTC
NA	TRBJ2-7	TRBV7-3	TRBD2	CASSLMQLAGTSYEQYF	TGTGCCAGCAGCTTAATGCAGCTAGCGGGGACCTCCTACGAGCAGTACTTC
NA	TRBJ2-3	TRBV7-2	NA	CASSLFGVRSTDTQYF	TGTGCCAGCAGCTTATTCGGAGTTCGTTCAACAGATACGCAGTATTTT
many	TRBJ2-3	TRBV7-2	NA	CASSFSSGTDTQYF	TGTGCCAGCAGCTTTTCCTCCGGGACAGATACGCAGTATTTT
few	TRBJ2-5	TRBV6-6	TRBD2	CASSYRGVETQYF	TGTGCCAGCAGTTACCGGGGGGTGGAGACCCAGTACTTC
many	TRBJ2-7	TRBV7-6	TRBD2	CASSSLRGVYEQYF	TGTGCCAGCAGCTCCCTACGGGGGGTTTACGAGCAGTACTTC
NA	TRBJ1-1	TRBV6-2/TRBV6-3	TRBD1	CASSYAGQQNTEAFF	TGTGCCAGCAGTTACGCGGGACAGCAGAACACTGAAGCTTTCTTT
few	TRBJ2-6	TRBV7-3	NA	CASSLTQGVLTF	TGTGCCAGCAGCTTAACACAGGGCGTCCTGACTTTC
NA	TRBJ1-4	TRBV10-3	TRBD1	CATNPTGGVNEKLFF	TGTGCCACAAACCCGACAGGGGGCGTTAATGAAAAACTGTTTTTT
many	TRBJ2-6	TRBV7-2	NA	CASSGNPTGSAGANVLTF	TGTGCCAGCAGCGGAAACCCAACAGGGTCCGCTGGGGCCAACGTCCTGACTTTC
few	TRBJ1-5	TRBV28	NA	CASSLSGRSDQPQHF	TGTGCCAGCAGTTTAAGTGGCAGGAGCGATCAGCCCCAGCATTTT
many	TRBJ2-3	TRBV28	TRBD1	CASSSGQGATDTQYF	TGTGCCAGCAGTTCGGGACAGGGGGCCACAGATACGCAGTATTTT
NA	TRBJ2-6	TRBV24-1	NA	CATSESSSSGANVLTF	TGTGCCACCAGTGAGTCCAGCTCCTCTGGGGCCAACGTCCTGACTTTC
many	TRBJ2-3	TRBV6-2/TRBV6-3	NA	CASSYTQRDFEYGRTSTDTQYF	TGTGCCAGCAGTTACACTCAGAGGGATTTTGAATACGGAAGGACTAGCACAGATACGCAGTATTTT
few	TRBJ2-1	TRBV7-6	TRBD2	CASSQRLAEQFF	TGTGCCAGCAGCCAGCGACTAGCCGAGCAGTTCTTC